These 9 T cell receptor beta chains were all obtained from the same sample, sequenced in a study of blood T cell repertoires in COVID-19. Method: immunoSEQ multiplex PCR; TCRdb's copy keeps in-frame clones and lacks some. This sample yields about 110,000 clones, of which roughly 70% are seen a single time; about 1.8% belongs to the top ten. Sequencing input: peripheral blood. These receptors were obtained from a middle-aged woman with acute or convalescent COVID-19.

The CDR3 reads CASSVDRVGTDTQYF. The DNA for the CDR3 is TGTGCCAGCTCAGTGGACAGGGTAGGCACAGATACGCAGTATTTT. V and J are TRBV18 and TRBJ2-3, with 8 bases identical to TRBD1. The germline V gene encodes CDR1 KGHSH and CDR2 LQKENI. V gave up 5 bases and J gave up 1 base; unmatched junction bases: 5. The CDR3 is made up of 15 amino acids.

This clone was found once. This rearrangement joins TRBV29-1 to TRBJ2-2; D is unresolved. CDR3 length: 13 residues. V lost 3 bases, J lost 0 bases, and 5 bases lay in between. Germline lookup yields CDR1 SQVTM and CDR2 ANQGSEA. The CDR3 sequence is CSVDIANTGELFF. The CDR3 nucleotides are TGCAGCGTTGATATTGCGAACACCGGGGAGCTGTTTTTT.

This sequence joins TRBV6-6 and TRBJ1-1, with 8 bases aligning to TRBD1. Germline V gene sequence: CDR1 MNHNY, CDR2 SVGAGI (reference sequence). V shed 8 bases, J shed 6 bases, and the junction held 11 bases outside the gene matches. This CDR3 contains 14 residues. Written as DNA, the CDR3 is TGTGCCAGCCGCACGGACAGGGAAAAACCTGAAGCTTTCTTT. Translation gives CASRTDREKPEAFF.

DNA of the CDR3: TGTGCCAGCAGCTTAGTAGCGGGGCAATACAATGAGCAGTTCTTC. Residues: CASSLVAGQYNEQFF. The chain links TRBV7-2 to TRBJ2-1; TRBD2 matches 8 bases. The J segment lost 4 bases and the V segment lost 1 base, leaving 3 bases of the junction unmatched. The CDR3 is 15 amino acids. Germline CDR1 and CDR2: SGHTA and FQGNSA.

CDR3 region: CSASRGQVDQPQHF. The DNA for the CDR3 is TGCAGTGCTAGTCGCGGACAGGTGGATCAGCCCCAGCATTTT. The chain links TRBV20-1 to TRBJ1-5, with 7 positions matching TRBD1. Germline assignment: CDR1 DFQATT and CDR2 SNEGSKA (reference sequence). After removal of 3 bases from V and 5 bases from J, the junction contained 7 bases not matched to a gene. The CDR3 spans 14 residues.

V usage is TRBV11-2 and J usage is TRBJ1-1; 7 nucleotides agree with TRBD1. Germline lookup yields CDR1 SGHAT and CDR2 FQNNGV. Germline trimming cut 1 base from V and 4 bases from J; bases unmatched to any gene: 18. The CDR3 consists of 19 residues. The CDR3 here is CASSLGGGITGVLSTEAFF. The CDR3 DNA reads TGTGCCAGCAGCTTAGGAGGGGGTATTACAGGGGTCCTGTCCACTGAAGCTTTCTTT.

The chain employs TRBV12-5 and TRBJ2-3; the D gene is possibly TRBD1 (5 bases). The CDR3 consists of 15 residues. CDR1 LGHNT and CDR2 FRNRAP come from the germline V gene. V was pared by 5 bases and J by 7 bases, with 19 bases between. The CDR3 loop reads CASGLPPGAPNTQYF. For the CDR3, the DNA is TGTGCTAGTGGTCTCCCTCCTGGGGCACCAAATACGCAGTATTTT.

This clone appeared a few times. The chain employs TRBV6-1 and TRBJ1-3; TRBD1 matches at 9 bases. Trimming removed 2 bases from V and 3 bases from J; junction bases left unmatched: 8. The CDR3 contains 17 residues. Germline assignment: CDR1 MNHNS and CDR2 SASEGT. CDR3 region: CASSEQTGTGYGNTIYF. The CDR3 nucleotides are TGTGCCAGCAGTGAACAAACCGGGACAGGGTATGGAAACACCATATATTTT.

As DNA, the CDR3 is TGTGCCAGCAGCTTAGTAACAGGGGGCAGGGACGAGCAGTACTTC. Translation gives CASSLVTGGRDEQYF. The V call is TRBV7-9, the J call TRBJ2-7; 9 bases agree with TRBD1. The CDR3 has 15 amino acids. Germline V gene lookup returns CDR1 SEHNR and CDR2 FQNEAQ (reference sequence). The V segment lost 1 base and the J segment 5 bases; nucleotides outside the gene matches: 6.